The rows below give T cell receptor beta chains drawn from one sample of a study of blood T cells in healthy people across ages. Each CDR3 protein gets one entry after TCRdb re-called the 5' RACE reads with MiXCR. The data contain approximately 880,000 distinct CDR3 sequences, roughly 50% of them singletons. The sequenced material came from blood. The receptors come from a young man in good health. CDR3s include the opening cysteine and the closing phenylalanine or tryptophan. Each record gives: clone size, V gene, J gene, D gene, CDR3 DNA, CDR3 protein. A D gene is named only where the DNA matches it firmly. Clone size is not always given. Where it is, it says once, few, many or a class for expanded clones.

size: many
V: TRBV29-1
J: TRBJ2-1
D: NA
DNA: TGCAGCGGGGGGGACAGATACAATGAGCAGTTCTTC
CDR3: CSGGDRYNEQFF

size: NA
V: TRBV4-2
J: TRBJ2-3
D: TRBD2
DNA: TGTGCCAGCAGCCACCCTAGCGGGACTAGCGGGGGGCCTCAGTATTTT
CDR3: CASSHPSGTSGGPQYF

size: NA
V: TRBV4-1
J: TRBJ2-7
D: TRBD1
DNA: TGCGCCAGCAGCCGCCGACAGGGTTCCTACGAGCAGTACTTC
CDR3: CASSRRQGSYEQYF

size: NA
V: TRBV2
J: TRBJ2-7
D: NA
DNA: TGTGCCAGCAGTTGGGCAGGGGAAGGCTACGAGCAGTACTTC
CDR3: CASSWAGEGYEQYF

size: NA
V: TRBV4-1
J: TRBJ2-7
D: NA
DNA: TGCGCCAGCAGCCAAATCGCCGTAATCTACGAGCAGTACTTC
CDR3: CASSQIAVIYEQYF

size: NA
V: TRBV9
J: TRBJ2-1
D: TRBD2
DNA: TGTGCCAGCAGCGTAGTCGGTCTAGCGGGGGAGGTGAGAAACAATGAGCAGTTCTTC
CDR3: CASSVVGLAGEVRNNEQFF

size: NA
V: TRBV12-3/TRBV12-4
J: TRBJ2-7
D: NA
DNA: TGTGCCAGCAATGCCGGAGGGGGCTACGAGCAGTACTTC
CDR3: CASNAGGGYEQYF

size: NA
V: TRBV5-1
J: TRBJ2-3
D: NA
DNA: TGCGCCAGTAGGGGGGTTGTTGCAGATGCGCAGTATTTT
CDR3: CASRGVVADAQYF

size: NA
V: TRBV11-2
J: TRBJ2-7
D: TRBD2
DNA: TGTGCCAGCAGCTTAGGGGGTTCGACGGGGGGGCGGGAGCAGTACTTC
CDR3: CASSLGGSTGGREQYF

size: once
V: TRBV2
J: TRBJ2-7
D: NA
DNA: TGTGCCAGCACCGTCGGCCAGGGTTACGAGCAGTACTTC
CDR3: CASTVGQGYEQYF

size: once
V: TRBV24-1
J: TRBJ1-2
D: NA
DNA: TGTGCCACCAGCGACAGCTCCTTCTATGGCTACACCTTC
CDR3: CATSDSSFYGYTF

size: NA
V: TRBV5-1
J: TRBJ2-1
D: NA
DNA: TGCGCCAGCAGCTTGGATCCAGGCGGGGATGAGCAGTTCTTC
CDR3: CASSLDPGGDEQFF

size: few
V: TRBV4-1
J: TRBJ2-1
D: NA
DNA: TGCGCCAGCAGCCAAGTTCAGGGAGGACCCGACTACAATGAGCAGTTCTTC
CDR3: CASSQVQGGPDYNEQFF

size: NA
V: TRBV21-1
J: TRBJ2-1
D: NA
DNA: TGTGCCAGCAGCAAAGATCGGGGGGGCTACTCCTACAATGAGCAGTTCTTC
CDR3: CASSKDRGGYSYNEQFF

size: few
V: TRBV25-1
J: TRBJ2-1
D: TRBD1
DNA: TGTGCCAGCAGTGAATACGGACAGGGGAACGATGAGCAGTTCTTC
CDR3: CASSEYGQGNDEQFF

size: few
V: TRBV3-1
J: TRBJ2-1
D: TRBD2
DNA: TGTGCCAGCAGCCAACCGGGACTAGATCTTGAGCAGTTCTTC
CDR3: CASSQPGLDLEQFF